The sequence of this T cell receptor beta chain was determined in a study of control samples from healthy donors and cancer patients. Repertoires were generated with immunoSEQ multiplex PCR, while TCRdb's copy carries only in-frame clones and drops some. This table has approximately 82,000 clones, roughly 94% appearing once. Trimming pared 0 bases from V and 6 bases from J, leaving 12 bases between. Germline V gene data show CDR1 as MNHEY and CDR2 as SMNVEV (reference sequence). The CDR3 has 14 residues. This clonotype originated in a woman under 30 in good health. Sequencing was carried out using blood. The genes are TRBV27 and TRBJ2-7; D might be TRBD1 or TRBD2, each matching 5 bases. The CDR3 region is CASSLSRVGTEQYF. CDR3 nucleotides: TGTGCCAGCAGTTTATCCAGGGTAGGGACCGAGCAGTACTTC.